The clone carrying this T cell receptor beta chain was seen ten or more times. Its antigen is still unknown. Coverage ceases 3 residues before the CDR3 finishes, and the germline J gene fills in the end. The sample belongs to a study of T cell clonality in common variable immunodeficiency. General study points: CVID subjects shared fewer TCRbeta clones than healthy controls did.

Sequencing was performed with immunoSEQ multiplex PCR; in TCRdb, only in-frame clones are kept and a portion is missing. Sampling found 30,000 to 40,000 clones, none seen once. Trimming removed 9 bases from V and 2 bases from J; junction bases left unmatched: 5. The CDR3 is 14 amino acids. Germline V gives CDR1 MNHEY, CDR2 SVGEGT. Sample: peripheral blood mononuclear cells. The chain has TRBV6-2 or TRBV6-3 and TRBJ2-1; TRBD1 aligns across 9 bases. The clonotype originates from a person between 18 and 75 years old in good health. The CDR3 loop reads CASAGTGPYNEQFF. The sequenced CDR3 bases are TGTGCCAGTGCCGGGACAGGGCCCTACAATGAG.